The entry below describes one TCR beta chain. Its matching antigen is unknown. The data belong to a study of T cell responses to AZD1222 COVID-19 vaccine. Findings of the study overall: CD4 TCRs linked to vaccination spanned spike, dominating at 160-218 and 743-854. Samples come after the peak T cell response, not at day 14.

V lost 6 bases and J lost 7, with 15 bases in between. Germline assignment: CDR1 MDHEN and CDR2 SYDVKM. The CDR3 spans 13 residues. Profiled with immunoSEQ multiplex PCR; TCRdb holds only in-frame clones, not every one. The sample contains 120,000 to 150,000 clones, approximately 90% of which appear only once. Samples with a second dose at about 4 or about 12 weeks were pooled together. The clonotype was recovered from an adult who received the AZD1222 COVID-19 vaccine. The rearrangement uses TRBV28 and TRBJ1-2, with D possibly matching TRBD1 (5 bases). The material sequenced was peripheral blood, taken 28 days after the second AZD1222 dose. The CDR3 spells CASRGSGGRGYTF. DNA for the CDR3: TGTGCCAGCAGAGGCAGTGGGGGACGTGGCTACACCTTC.